This T cell receptor (beta chain) was obtained from a study of regulatory dendritic cells for organ transplantation. Study as a whole: Monocytes received vitamin D3 on days 0 and 4, IL-10 on day 4.

There are 15 residues in the CDR3. Germline V gene lookup returns CDR1 MDHEN and CDR2 SYDVKM. Trimming stripped 3 bases from V and 2 bases from J, with 8 bases between. About this clone itself: Its specificity is unknown.

Overall study results and limits: Memory CD8+ clonal expansion seemed more limited with regulatory than mature dendritic cells.

Profiling relied on immunoSEQ multiplex PCR, and the TCRdb table lists in-frame clones only, not all of them. The sample includes 9,500 to 14,000 clones, roughly 89% of them seen just once. Allogeneic regulatory or mature dendritic cells were co-cultured for 5 days with CFSE-labeled sorted T cells at 1:10. V and J are TRBV28 and TRBJ2-6, with D possibly matching TRBD1 (5 bases). The material sequenced was naive CD8+ T cells from blood cultured with dendritic cells. Subset in this sample: CD45RA+ naive T cells. This receptor was identified in a human donor in good health. CDR3 sequence: CASSFEQAGANVLTF. The CDR3 DNA follows: TGTGCCAGCAGTTTCGAACAGGCTGGGGCCAACGTCCTGACTTTC.